The source of this T cell receptor (beta chain) is a study of T cells in Graves' hyperthyroidism and ophthalmopathy (dated by TCRdb to between 2018 and 2021). Some background on the complete study: Peripheral blood samples were taken at the time of initial diagnosis, prior to any treatment. To identify distinguishing TCR V-J signatures, a discovery cohort of around 100 patients was used, comprising 40 to 45 with Graves' ophthalmopathy and some 60 with stable Graves' hyperthyroidism. Prospective prediction of ophthalmopathy was tested in an independent validation cohort of fewer than 20 hyperthyroidism patients and around 16 patients who later progressed to ophthalmopathy. For training and testing, the roughly 97 patients in the discovery cohort were randomly divided in a 7:3 ratio. Thyroid tissue and blood T-cell repertoires from roughly six Graves' hyperthyroidism patients were also compared in the study. After sampling, hyperthyroidism patients received methimazole starting at 30 mg daily, and ophthalmopathy patients received high-dose intravenous methylprednisolone. The paper reports TCR Vbeta CDR3 sequencing of approximately 130 peripheral blood samples: around 45 ophthalmopathy, 70 to 85 hyperthyroidism and 17 progressor patients.

Ophthalmopathy patients had moderately to severely active disease, Clinical Activity Score of at least 3, NOSPECS grade of at least 4, and duration under 3 months. Any patient with an uncontrolled infection, another autoimmune disease, pregnancy or lactation was excluded. Diagnoses relied on clinical symptoms, serum thyroxine and TRAb, thyroid ultrasound and orbital computed tomography. PBMCs were isolated from approximately 10 ml of fresh peripheral blood by Ficoll-Paque density gradient centrifugation. Total RNA was extracted using Trizol reagent, and RNA quality was assessed on an Agilent 2100 Bioanalyzer. What the authors observed across the whole study: Most expanded thyroid clonotypes (frequency above 0.001) were also detected in blood, a finding suggesting that blood repertoires may reflect thyroid immune responses. Sample size was not statistically predetermined, and blinding of investigators to group allocation was not performed. During validation, the model predicted progression to ophthalmopathy a median of around 6 months ahead of onset, with almost 71% sensitivity and 72% to 85% specificity. Ophthalmopathy was separated from stable hyperthyroidism by a 13 V-J signature model, with roughly 88% sensitivity and 81% to 83% specificity obtained in cross-validation and 80%/75% obtained in testing.

Amplification of TCR beta CDR3 regions was carried out from RNA transcripts. The first round of RT-PCR for the TCR CDR3 was performed with the HTBI primer set and the Qiagen OneStep RT-PCR kit. Libraries were constructed in a second round of multiplex PCR, after which size selection and purification were carried out. Sequencing of the libraries was done on an Illumina HiSeq2000 using paired-end 100 bp reads. In the source study's methods: SOAPnuke was used to process the raw data, throwing out any read that contained adapters or uncalled bases, had a mean Phred below 15, or lacked an exact constant-primer or identifier match. COPE v1.2.5 was used to merge the high-quality paired reads, and each unique nucleotide sequence was defined as a clonotype. MiTCR v1.1 was used to align the clonotypes against IMGT TRBV, TRBD and TRBJ reference segments. Only V-J combinations with frequency above 0.0001, covering approximately 99% of repertoires, were analysed. The TCS score was defined as the ratio of F50 (clonal expansion) to E x V (chaos), calculated using BLOSUM62-based TCRdist between CDR3 peptides within each V-J. Welch's t-statistics and random forest reduced some 510 V-J features to 13, which were used in a naive Bayes classifier (R e1071). TCRdb took the public reads, trimmed them with fastp at Q25, ran MiXCR for clone calling and kept in-frame beta chains. When rows share a CDR3 protein, they turn into one entry using the most common DNA and genes. TCRdb assigned the V and J calls; the authors' analysis was not used. The sample has 490,000 or so distinct CDR3 sequences on record, about 22% of them singletons. About half of the sample belongs to the ten largest clones.

The CDR3 runs 14 amino acids, cysteine and phenylalanine included. Just the 42-base CDR3 DNA is kept, in frame starting at base 1. V is pared back by 3 bases and J by 5 bases, with 13 bases lying between the germline termini. The germline V gene gives CDR1 as MNHEY and CDR2 as SVGAGI. This clonotype was picked up a small number of times. It lacks a known antigen. Within one base of it there is no much larger clone, and no base qualities were kept. The sequenced sample was blood. This receptor chain uses TRBV6-5 and TRBJ1-1; a weak D assignment points to TRBD1 (5 bases agree). The TCR comes from a woman in her seventies with Graves' ophthalmopathy. The CDR3 sequence is CASSYRPKGTEAFF. The nucleotide sequence reads as follows: TGTGCCAGCAGTTATAGGCCGAAGGGGACTGAAGCTTTCTTT.